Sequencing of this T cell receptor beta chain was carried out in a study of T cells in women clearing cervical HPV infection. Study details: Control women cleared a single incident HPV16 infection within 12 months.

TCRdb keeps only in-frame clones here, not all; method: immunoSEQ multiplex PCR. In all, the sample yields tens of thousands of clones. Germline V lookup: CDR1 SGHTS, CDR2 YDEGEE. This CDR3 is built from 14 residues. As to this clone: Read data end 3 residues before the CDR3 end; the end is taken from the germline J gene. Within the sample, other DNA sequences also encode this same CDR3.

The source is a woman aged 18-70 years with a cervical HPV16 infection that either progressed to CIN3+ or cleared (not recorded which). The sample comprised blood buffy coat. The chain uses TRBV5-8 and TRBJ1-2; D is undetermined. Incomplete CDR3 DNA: TGTGCCAGCAGCTTGACAGACGGGGAATGGGGT. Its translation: CASSLTDGEWG. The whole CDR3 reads CASSLTDGEWGYTF.